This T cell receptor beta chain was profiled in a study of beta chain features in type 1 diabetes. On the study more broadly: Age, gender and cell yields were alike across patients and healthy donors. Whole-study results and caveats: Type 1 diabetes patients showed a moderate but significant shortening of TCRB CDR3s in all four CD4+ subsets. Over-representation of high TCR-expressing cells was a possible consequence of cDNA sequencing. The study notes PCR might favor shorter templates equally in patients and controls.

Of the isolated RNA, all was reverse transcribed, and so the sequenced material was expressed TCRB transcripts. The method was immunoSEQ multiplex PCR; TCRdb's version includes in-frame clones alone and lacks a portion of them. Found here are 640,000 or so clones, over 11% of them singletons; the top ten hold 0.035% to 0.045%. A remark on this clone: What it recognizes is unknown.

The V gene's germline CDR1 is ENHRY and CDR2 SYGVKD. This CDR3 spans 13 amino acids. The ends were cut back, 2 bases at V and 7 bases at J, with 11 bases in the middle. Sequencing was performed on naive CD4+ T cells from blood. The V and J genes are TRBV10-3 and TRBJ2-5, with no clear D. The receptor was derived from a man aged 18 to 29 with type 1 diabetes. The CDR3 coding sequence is TGTGCCATCAGTGAGGACGGCTATAGGACCCAGTACTTC. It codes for CAISEDGYRTQYF.